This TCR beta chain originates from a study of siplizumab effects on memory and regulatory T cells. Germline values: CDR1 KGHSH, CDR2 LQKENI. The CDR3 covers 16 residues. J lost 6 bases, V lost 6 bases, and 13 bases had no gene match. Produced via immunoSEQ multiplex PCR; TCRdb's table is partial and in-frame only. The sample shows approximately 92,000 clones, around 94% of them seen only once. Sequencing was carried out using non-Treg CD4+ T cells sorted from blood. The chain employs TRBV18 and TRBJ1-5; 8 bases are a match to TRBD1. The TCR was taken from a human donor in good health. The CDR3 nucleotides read TGTGCCAGCTCGTCCGACCTTTCAGGGGGCAGTCAGCCCCAGCATTTT. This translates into CASSSDLSGGSQPQHF.